The 30 T cell receptor beta chains below come from one sample, sequenced in a study of chemoradiotherapy in HPV16-positive cancers (dated by TCRdb to between 2021 and 2022). Library creation used the immunoSEQ multiplex PCR assay. TCRdb mirrors the immuneACCESS table, restricted to in-frame sequences. Some clones are absent from its copies; in checked studies, under half trace to an unresolved V gene, and the reason for the others is unknown. The sample contains fewer than 5,500 clones, 90% of them found a single time. The top ten clonotypes cover 2% to 3% of the sample. Sequencing used tumor tissue, obtained from a patient who underwent chemoradiotherapy. The source of these receptors is a human donor with HPV-associated anogenital cancer.

V is TRBV27 and J is TRBJ1-2; D is possibly TRBD1 (5 bases). The CDR3 is made up of 14 amino acids. V lost 5 bases and J lost 7, with 17 bases in between. Germline V CDR1 and CDR2: MNHEY, SMNVEV (reference sequence). CDR3 protein: CASSLYPGAVGYTF. CDR3 sequence (DNA): TGTGCCAGCAGTCTTTACCCCGGGGCGGTTGGCTACACCTTC.

This clone has a single count. V is TRBV19 and J is TRBJ1-5, with D maybe TRBD1 (6 bases). V dropped 2 bases and J dropped 11 bases, with 7 bases sitting between them. From germline, CDR1 is LNHDA and CDR2 SQIVND (reference sequence). The CDR3 runs 11 residues. CDR3 DNA sequence: TGTGCCAGTAGTATAAGGGGGACCCAGCATTTT. Translated: CASSIRGTQHF.

The V and J genes are TRBV5-5 and TRBJ1-2, with D maybe TRBD1 (6 bases). CDR1 is SGHKS and CDR2 is YYEKEE in the germline V gene (reference sequence). The length of the CDR3 is 15 residues. V was clipped by 0 bases and J by 6 bases, with 15 bases between them. DNA of the CDR3: TGTGCCAGCAGCTTGGGGGGGCAGGGGACGGATGGCTACACCTTC. It yields the protein CASSLGGQGTDGYTF. Full variable domain (remainder filled in from reference TRBV5-5 and TRBJ1-2): DAGVTQSPTHLIKTRGQQVTLRCSPISGHKSVSWYQQVLGQGPQFIFQYYEKEERGRGNFPDRFSARQFPNYSSELNVNALLLGDSALYLCASSLGGQGTDGYTFGSGTRLTVV.

J is TRBJ2-1 and V is TRBV5-5; D perhaps matches TRBD2 (6 bases). Looked up from germline, CDR1 is SGHKS and CDR2 is YYEKEE (reference sequence). Trimming cost V 4 bases and J 5 bases, with 16 bases left between them. The CDR3 has 15 residues. CDR3 nucleotides: TGTGCCAGCAGCAGGGGACTGGGGGAGAACAATGAGCAGTTCTTC. This translates into CASSRGLGENNEQFF.

The V call is TRBV5-1, the J call TRBJ1-4; no firm D call. Germline CDR1 and CDR2: SGHRS and YFSETQ. The CDR3 covers 14 residues. Between the trimmed V and J ends, which lost 1 base and 3 bases, there was a span of 7 bases. CDR3: CASSLNGPNEKLFF. The CDR3 region has the DNA TGCGCCAGCAGCTTGAACGGTCCTAATGAAAAACTGTTTTTT.

This clone was seen only a few times. One end of the junction varies from germline; a read error may be responsible. The chain is built from TRBV6-4 and TRBJ1-2, with no clear D. In germline, CDR1 is MRHNA, CDR2 SNTAGT. The CDR3 length is 9 residues. CDR3 loop: CASREGPVF. The CDR3, as DNA: TGTGCCAGCAGGGAGGGTCCCGTCTTC.

This clone has just one count. The chain combines TRBV4-1 with TRBJ2-1, with no clear D. V was pared by 0 bases and J by 0 bases, with 15 bases between. Germline assignment: CDR1 MGHRA and CDR2 YSYEKL. The CDR3 runs to 18 residues. The CDR3 here is CASSQEPAPAFSYNEQFF. CDR3 coding DNA: TGCGCCAGCAGCCAAGAACCGGCCCCAGCGTTCTCCTACAATGAGCAGTTCTTC.

V and J are TRBV6-4 and TRBJ1-1, with 7 bases fitting TRBD1. The V gene end was trimmed by 2 bases and the J gene end by 6 bases; junction bases not matched to a gene: 3. The germline gives CDR1 MRHNA, CDR2 SNTAGT. CDR3 size: 13 residues. CDR3 in DNA: TGTGCCAGCAGTGACAGGGGGCAAGCTGAAGCTTTCTTT. It encodes CASSDRGQAEAFF.

The V gene is TRBV4-1, the J gene TRBJ2-7, with a weak D call TRBD1 (5 bases). Between the trimmed V and J ends, which lost 0 bases and 2 bases, there was a span of 11 bases. This CDR3 spans 15 amino acids. Germline V gives CDR1 MGHRA, CDR2 YSYEKL. The CDR3 is CASSQEPRAPYEQYF. CDR3 coding DNA: TGCGCCAGCAGCCAAGAGCCCAGGGCACCCTACGAGCAGTACTTC.

This chain connects TRBV6-5 to TRBJ1-2; 7 nucleotides match TRBD1. The trim removed 2 bases at V and 6 bases at J, leaving 6 bases unmatched. The germline V gene encodes CDR1 MNHEY and CDR2 SVGAGI. The CDR3 totals 14 residues. In nucleotides, the CDR3 is TGTGCCAGCAGTTACCTACAGGGGCCGGATGGCTACACCTTC. Its protein product is CASSYLQGPDGYTF.

The rearrangement joins TRBV5-4 to TRBJ1-3; 7 nucleotides agree with TRBD1. This CDR3 contains 15 residues. Unmatched junction bases numbered 6, after V lost 4 bases and J lost 2 bases. From germline, CDR1 is SGHNT and CDR2 YYREEE (reference sequence). CDR3: CASSTEQGTGNTIYF. CDR3 DNA: TGTGCCAGCAGCACAGAACAGGGGACTGGAAACACCATATATTTT.

J is TRBJ1-1 and V is TRBV19; TRBD1 aligns across 9 bases. The CDR3 is 13 residues long. The ends lost 10 bases at V and 1 base at J; junction bases unmatched: 4. Germline lookup yields CDR1 LNHDA and CDR2 SQIVND (reference sequence). CDR3 nucleotides: TGTGCCACCACGGGACAGGGGAACACTGAAGCTTTCTTT. Its protein is CATTGQGNTEAFF.

This chain connects TRBV2 to TRBJ1-2; tentative D call: TRBD1 (5 bases). The CDR3 runs 12 residues. Germline CDR1 reads SNHLY; CDR2 reads FYNNEI. Trimming left V 8 bases short and J 14 bases short, with 21 bases between. The CDR3 protein is CASSILRDVKTF. In nucleotides, the CDR3 is TGTGCCAGCTCTATCCTCCGGGACGTGAAGACCTTC.

V and J are TRBV11-2 and TRBJ1-3; D is uncertain. V was pared by 6 bases and J by 0 bases, with 9 bases between. The length of the CDR3 is 14 residues. Germline loops: CDR1 SGHAT, CDR2 FQNNGV. CDR3 residues: CASRLELSGNTIYF. Here the CDR3 DNA reads TGTGCCAGCAGACTAGAACTCTCTGGAAACACCATATATTTT.

The chain links TRBV20-1 to TRBJ2-7, with D unclear. The CDR3 totals 11 residues. Trimming took 6 bases from V and 6 from J, leaving 12 bases between them. Looked up from germline, CDR1 is DFQATT and CDR2 is SNEGSKA (reference sequence). DNA of the CDR3: TGCAGTGCCGCCGTTCCGGGCGAGCAGTACGTC. Protein product: CSAAVPGEQYV.

The V gene is TRBV11-2, the J gene TRBJ2-5; 9 bases align to TRBD1. The CDR3 consists of 15 residues. V lost 5 bases to trimming and J lost 5 bases; unmatched junction nucleotides: 9. CDR1 SGHAT and CDR2 FQNNGV come from the germline V gene. The CDR3 nucleotides read TGTGCCAGCAGCACCACAGGGGGCAAGTGGGAGACCCAGTACTTC. Protein sequence: CASSTTGGKWETQYF.

CDR3 DNA: TGCGCCAGCAGCTTGGGGGGGGATAACTACAATGAGCAGTTCTTC. This encodes CASSLGGDNYNEQFF. The chain is built from TRBV5-1 and TRBJ2-1; D might be TRBD2 (6 bases). V was clipped by 0 bases and J by 3 bases, with 10 bases between them. CDR1 and CDR2 from the germline V gene are SGHRS and YFSETQ. The CDR3 spans 15 residues.

In its sample, this clone was seen once. The V gene is TRBV28, the J gene TRBJ2-7, with D possibly TRBD1 on 6 matching bases. The CDR3 loop spans 15 amino acids. Between the trimmed V and J ends, which lost 2 bases and 4 bases, there was a span of 15 bases. CDR1 is MDHEN, CDR2 SYDVKM, per germline. The CDR3 DNA sequence: TGTGCCAGCAGTTTAACCCCGGGACAACCTTACGAGCAGTACGTC. This encodes CASSLTPGQPYEQYV.

The chain employs TRBV19 and TRBJ1-1; D is unresolved. The CDR3 length is 15 residues. Looked up from germline, CDR1 is LNHDA and CDR2 is SQIVND (reference sequence). V was cut by 6 bases and J by 1 base, with 15 bases left in between. The CDR3 DNA reads TGTGCCAGTAGGGCCACATGGGCGCAGAACACTGAAGCTTTCTTT. This codes for CASRATWAQNTEAFF.

The rearrangement links TRBV7-3 to TRBJ2-2; 10 nucleotides align to TRBD2. V was clipped by 5 bases and J by 4 bases; unmatched bases: 4. Looked up from germline, CDR1 is SGHTA and CDR2 is FQGTGA. This CDR3 has 15 residues. The CDR3 bases are TGTGCCAGCAGCCCGGGACTAGCGACCACCGGGGAGCTGTTTTTT. This sequence encodes CASSPGLATTGELFF.

This clone was recorded once. Written as DNA, the CDR3 is TGTGCCAGCAGTTTCGGGCTAGTCAGGGGGGTGTTTGACAATGAGCAGTTCTTC. Protein: CASSFGLVRGVFDNEQFF. The J gene is TRBJ2-1, the V gene TRBV27; a weak D match, TRBD1 (7 bases). From germline, CDR1 is MNHEY and CDR2 SMNVEV (reference sequence). Trimming shortened V by 3 bases and J by 5 bases, and 23 bases separated the two germline ends. The CDR3 runs to 18 residues.

This chain connects TRBV7-3 to TRBJ2-3; perhaps D is TRBD1 or TRBD2 (5 bases each). Per the germline V gene, CDR1 is SGHTA and CDR2 is FQGTGA. With 4 bases removed from V and 1 base from J, the gap between germline ends came to 12 bases. This CDR3 is 15 amino acids long. CDR3 sequence: CASSSMLGGTDTQYF. CDR3 coding DNA: TGTGCCAGCAGCTCCATGTTGGGGGGCACAGATACGCAGTATTTT.

The rearrangement uses TRBV5-3 and TRBJ2-6; D gene unclear. Being an ORF, TRBV5-3 has a function that is uncertain. V gave up 3 bases and J gave up 6 bases, with 7 bases separating them. The CDR3 loop spans 13 amino acids. CDR3 nucleotide sequence: TGTGCCAGAAGCTATCGCGCGGCCAACGTCCTGACTTTC. Residues: CARSYRAANVLTF.

The chain couples TRBV5-1 to TRBJ2-7; 11 nucleotides line up with TRBD2. Germline trimming cut 2 bases from V and 4 bases from J; bases unmatched to any gene: 2. This CDR3 has 14 residues. Per the germline V gene, CDR1 is SGHRS and CDR2 is YFSETQ. CDR3 sequence: CASSLTSGGYEQYV. The CDR3, as DNA: TGCGCCAGCAGCTTAACTAGCGGGGGTTACGAGCAGTACGTC.

This clone has a handful of counts. The chain employs TRBV10-3 and TRBJ1-3; D not resolved. The germline V gene encodes CDR1 ENHRY and CDR2 SYGVKD. CDR3 length equals 11 residues. Trimming took off 8 bases at V and 2 bases at J, with 4 bases between the two ends. The CDR3 DNA follows: TGTGCCATCCACGCTGGAAACACCATATATTTT. This encodes CAIHAGNTIYF.

The chain is built from TRBV5-1 and TRBJ2-3; D is ambiguous. CDR3 size: 15 residues. The ends were cut back, 0 bases at V and 3 bases at J, with 11 bases in the middle. Per the germline V gene, CDR1 is SGHRS and CDR2 is YFSETQ. CDR3 in DNA: TGCGCCAGCAGCTTGGGCAGTGTTGGGACAGATACGCAGTATTTT. Translating it yields CASSLGSVGTDTQYF.

The J gene is TRBJ2-3, the V gene TRBV6-4, with D perhaps matching TRBD2 (6 bases). This CDR3 region has 13 residues. Trimming removed 4 bases at V and 9 bases at J, with 14 bases between. CDR1 and CDR2 (germline): MRHNA, SNTAGT. CDR3 in amino acids: CASSAIVEGTQYF. CDR3 DNA: TGTGCCAGCAGTGCGATAGTGGAGGGGACGCAGTATTTT.

The CDR3, as DNA: TGTGCCAGCAGCTATCGGGGACAGGGTAGTTATGGCTACACCTTC. Translating it yields CASSYRGQGSYGYTF. The J gene is TRBJ1-2, the V gene TRBV5-4; the match to TRBD1 covers 9 bases. The germline gives CDR1 SGHNT, CDR2 YYREEE (reference sequence). The CDR3 extends over 15 amino acids. V trimming: 3 bases; J trimming: 5 bases; junction bases outside the gene matches: 8.

J is TRBJ1-2 and V is TRBV5-1; D gene ambiguous. The germline V gene has CDR1 SGHRS and CDR2 YFSETQ. V was shortened by 0 bases and J by 0 bases, with 9 bases between the two germline ends. This CDR3 has 15 amino acids. The CDR3 DNA reads TGCGCCAGCAGCTTGGAGGCCAGAGCTAACTATGGCTACACCTTC. Its protein product is CASSLEARANYGYTF.

The chain combines TRBV11-3 with TRBJ2-1; TRBD2 is a possible D gene (5 bases). V was trimmed by 1 base and J by 1 base, leaving 11 bases between them. The CDR3 covers 16 residues. CDR1 and CDR2 from the germline V gene are SGHNT and YENEEA. This chain's CDR3 is CASSLGGGGSYNEQFF. The CDR3 bases are TGTGCCAGCAGCTTAGGAGGAGGCGGTTCCTACAATGAGCAGTTCTTC.